The rows below give T cell receptor beta chains drawn from one sample of a study of human T cells and chemical hapten exposure. Each CDR3 protein gets one entry after TCRdb re-called the 5' RACE reads with MiXCR. Of about 140,000 distinct CDR3 sequences listed, approximately 4% are singletons. These receptors were collected from a female donor in good health. Each CDR3 is given with its conserved first and last residue. A D gene is named only where the DNA matches it firmly. Clone sizes are given selectively: once, few, many, or a class where the clone is expanded.

CDR3: CSAALSSYNSPLHF
DNA: TGCAGTGCCGCCCTGAGCTCCTATAATTCACCCCTCCACTTT
J: TRBJ1-6
V: TRBV20-1
size: many
D: -

CDR3: CASSPARGGGINEQFF
DNA: TGTGCCAGCAGCCCAGCTCGAGGGGGAGGGATCAATGAGCAGTTCTTC
J: TRBJ2-1
V: TRBV3-1
size: many
D: -

CDR3: CASSASGGSYNEQFF
DNA: TGTGCCAGCTCTGCTAGCGGGGGATCCTACAATGAGCAGTTCTTC
J: TRBJ2-1
V: TRBV6-1
size: many
D: TRBD2

CDR3: CASSLGPGTVFWTEAFF
DNA: TGTGCCAGCAGCTTGGGCCCCGGGACAGTATTTTGGACTGAAGCTTTCTTT
J: TRBJ1-1
V: TRBV5-6
size: many
D: TRBD1

CDR3: CASSFGGGACYNEQFF
DNA: TGTGCCAGCAGCTTTGGCGGGGGGGCCTGTTACAATGAGCAGTTCTTC
J: TRBJ2-1
V: TRBV7-6
size: few
D: TRBD2

CDR3: CSARVISSEAFF
DNA: TGCAGTGCTAGAGTAATATCTTCTGAAGCTTTCTTT
J: TRBJ1-1
V: TRBV20-1
size: -
D: -

CDR3: CASSPDGGSNQPQHF
DNA: TGTGCCAGCTCACCGGACGGGGGAAGCAATCAGCCCCAGCATTTT
J: TRBJ1-5
V: TRBV18
size: few
D: -

CDR3: CASSEGGGNEQFF
DNA: TGTGCCAGCAGTGAAGGGGGGGGCAATGAGCAGTTCTTC
J: TRBJ2-1
V: TRBV25-1
size: few
D: TRBD2

CDR3: CSLRRGQETQYF
DNA: TGCAGCCTGCGTAGGGGGCAAGAGACCCAGTACTTC
J: TRBJ2-5
V: TRBV29-1
size: many
D: -

CDR3: CASSLVGFQETQYF
DNA: TGTGCCAGCAGTTTAGTTGGCTTTCAAGAGACCCAGTACTTC
J: TRBJ2-5
V: TRBV12-3/TRBV12-4
size: many
D: -

CDR3: CATSIGTGTEAFF
DNA: TGTGCCACGTCAATCGGGACAGGCACTGAAGCTTTCTTT
J: TRBJ1-1
V: TRBV10-3
size: many
D: TRBD1

CDR3: CASSSDLLDTQYF
DNA: TGTGCCAGCAGCTCAGATTTGTTAGATACGCAGTATTTT
J: TRBJ2-3
V: TRBV7-9
size: few
D: -

CDR3: CATSREGGGTDTQYF
DNA: TGTGCCACCAGCAGAGAAGGCGGGGGGACAGATACGCAGTATTTT
J: TRBJ2-3
V: TRBV15
size: -
D: TRBD2

CDR3: CASSLFEGNTEAFF
DNA: TGTGCCAGCAGCCTTTTCGAGGGGAACACTGAAGCTTTCTTT
J: TRBJ1-1
V: TRBV14
size: many
D: -

CDR3: CAWTRTGTGGHTGELFF
DNA: TGTGCCTGGACTCGAACCGGGACAGGGGGCCACACCGGGGAGCTGTTTTTT
J: TRBJ2-2
V: TRBV30
size: many
D: TRBD1

CDR3: CSAQETGGNTIYF
DNA: TGCAGTGCTCAGGAGACAGGGGGAAACACCATATATTTT
J: TRBJ1-3
V: TRBV20-1
size: few
D: TRBD1

CDR3: CASSHRDIFSTDTQYF
DNA: TGTGCCAGCAGCCATAGGGACATCTTTAGCACAGATACGCAGTATTTT
J: TRBJ2-3
V: TRBV21-1
size: many
D: -

CDR3: CASSSLAGGNGLETQYF
DNA: TGCGCCAGCAGCTCACTAGCGGGGGGAAATGGGCTGGAGACCCAGTACTTC
J: TRBJ2-5
V: TRBV5-1
size: many
D: TRBD2

CDR3: CASSGLAGGLAIAKNIQYF
DNA: TGTGCCAGCAGTGGGTTAGCGGGGGGGCTCGCTATAGCCAAAAACATTCAGTACTTC
J: TRBJ2-4
V: TRBV12-3/TRBV12-4
size: few
D: TRBD2

CDR3: CASSLESRTYNEQFF
DNA: TGTGCCAGCAGCTTGGAGTCACGAACCTACAATGAGCAGTTCTTC
J: TRBJ2-1
V: TRBV5-5
size: many
D: -

CDR3: CASSVQAGANVLTF
DNA: TGTGCCAGCAGCGTACAGGCTGGGGCCAACGTCCTGACTTTC
J: TRBJ2-6
V: TRBV9
size: many
D: -

CDR3: CASNRQGRRDSPLHF
DNA: TGTGCCAGCAACCGACAGGGCCGAAGGGATTCACCCCTCCACTTT
J: TRBJ1-6
V: TRBV12-3/TRBV12-4
size: few
D: TRBD1

CDR3: CASSLGSGARGYTF
DNA: TGTGCCAGCAGCTTAGGGTCAGGGGCTCGTGGCTACACCTTC
J: TRBJ1-2
V: TRBV7-2
size: many
D: -

CDR3: CASGQGHF
DNA: TGTGCCAGCGGACAGGGGCACTTC
J: TRBJ1-2
V: TRBV2
size: many
D: TRBD1

CDR3: CASSLVPGDRANVLTF
DNA: TGTGCCAGCAGCTTGGTGCCAGGGGATCGGGCCAACGTCCTGACTTTC
J: TRBJ2-6
V: TRBV5-5
size: -
D: -